These 10 T cell receptor beta chains were all obtained from the same sample, sequenced in a study of blood T cell repertoires in COVID-19. The repertoire was sequenced with immunoSEQ multiplex PCR; TCRdb's copy has only in-frame clones and lacks some. In the table there are 350,000 or so clones, approximately 92% of which are singletons. The source material was PBMCs or T cells enriched from blood (not recorded which). These receptors came from a woman aged 30 to 39 who had recovered from COVID-19.

This clone came up once. This chain connects TRBV3-1 (or the pseudogene TRBV3-2) to TRBJ1-6; possible D gene TRBD1, 5 bases. The CDR3 is 14 amino acids. V shed 7 bases and J shed 5 bases, with 12 bases lying between them. CDR1 and CDR2 (germline): LGHDT, YNNKEL (reference sequence). The CDR3 spells CASNDGHNNSPLHF. The DNA of the CDR3 is TGTGCCAGCAACGACGGACACAATAATTCACCCCTCCACTTT.

The chain has TRBV19 and TRBJ2-5; D possibly corresponds to TRBD2 (5 bases). Germline CDR1 and CDR2: LNHDA and SQIVND (reference sequence). The V end lost 1 base, the J end lost 2 bases, and 11 bases lay between the germline ends. The CDR3 runs 15 residues. The CDR3 loop is CASSIAIGGQETQYF. DNA of the CDR3: TGTGCCAGTAGTATAGCCATTGGAGGTCAAGAGACCCAGTACTTC.

The rearrangement joins TRBV7-9 to TRBJ2-1, with 7 bases aligning to TRBD2. The CDR3 extends over 16 amino acids. V lost 5 bases and J lost 5; bases outside the gene matches: 12. CDR1 and CDR2 from the germline V gene are SEHNR and FQNEAQ (reference sequence). The CDR3 loop is CASSLGSGLADNEQFF. For the CDR3, the DNA is TGTGCCAGCAGCCTAGGTTCTGGGCTAGCGGACAATGAGCAGTTCTTC.

The chain employs TRBV11-2 and TRBJ2-2; 13 bases map to TRBD2. Germline V gene lookup returns CDR1 SGHAT and CDR2 FQNNGV. The CDR3 sequence is 16 residues long. V lost 5 bases and J lost 6; bases outside the gene matches: 6. CDR3 coding DNA: TGTGCCAGCAGCCCTGGGACTAGCGGGAAGGCCGGGGAGCTGTTTTTT. Amino acids: CASSPGTSGKAGELFF.

V usage is TRBV25-1 and J usage is TRBJ2-5, with 8 bases aligning to TRBD1. V dropped 1 base and J dropped 3; count of bases not matched to a gene: 1. The CDR3 runs 14 residues. Germline loops: CDR1 MGHDK, CDR2 SYGVNS. For the CDR3, the DNA is TGTGCCAGCAGTGAATGGGGACAGGAAGAGACCCAGTACTTC. It codes for CASSEWGQEETQYF. The full variable domain, completed using reference TRBV25-1 and TRBJ2-5, is EADIYQTPRYLVIGTGKKITLECSQTMGHDKMYWYQQDPGMELHLIHYSYGVNSTEKGDLSSESTVSRIRTEHFPLTLESARPSHTSQYLCASSEWGQEETQYFGPGTRLLVL.

Of note for this clone: At one boundary the junction diverges from the germline segment, which might be a read error. The rearrangement links TRBV4-1 to TRBJ1-6; a weak D match, TRBD1 (6 bases). Germline values: CDR1 MGHRA, CDR2 YSYEKL. The CDR3 runs to 17 residues. The CDR3 is CASSEEAQGARLSPLHF. The CDR3 coding sequence is TGCGCCAGCAGCGAAGAGGCACAGGGTGCGAGGCTTTCACCCCTCCACTTT.

This sequence joins TRBV15 and TRBJ1-1; D may be TRBD1 (6 bases). This CDR3 has 13 amino acids. Trimming shortened V by 0 bases and J by 8 bases, and 10 bases separated the two germline ends. From germline, CDR1 is LNHNV and CDR2 YYDKDF (reference sequence). CDR3 DNA: TGTGCCACCAGCAGAGATCTGGACAGAGAAGCTTTCTTT. Translating gives CATSRDLDREAFF.

CDR3 sequence: CASSYNGDSSYEQYF. CDR3 DNA sequence: TGTGCCAGCAGTTACAACGGGGACTCCTCCTACGAGCAGTACTTC. The genes are TRBV6-5 and TRBJ2-7; tentative D call: TRBD2 (6 bases). Germline V gives CDR1 MNHEY, CDR2 SVGAGI. CDR3 size: 15 residues. The ends were cut back, 2 bases at V and 0 bases at J, with 11 bases in the middle.

The CDR3 spells CAISSEPRGPIQETQYF. The CDR3 DNA follows: TGTGCCATCAGTTCAGAACCTAGGGGGCCGATCCAAGAGACCCAGTACTTC. The rearrangement links TRBV10-3 to TRBJ2-5; TRBD1 agrees at 7 bases. Germline V gene lookup returns CDR1 ENHRY and CDR2 SYGVKD. The CDR3 runs to 17 residues. V gave up 5 bases and J gave up 1 base; unmatched junction bases: 13.

The V and J genes are TRBV6-5 and TRBJ1-5, with 10 bases fitting TRBD1. J gave up 4 bases and V 6 bases, and 3 bases lay outside the gene matches. CDR3 length: 14 amino acids. Germline values: CDR1 MNHEY, CDR2 SVGAGI. The CDR3 protein is CASRMDRGNQPQHF. Written as DNA, the CDR3 is TGTGCCAGCAGGATGGACAGGGGGAATCAGCCCCAGCATTTT.